This is a list of T cell receptor beta chains from one sample in a study of cytomegalovirus exposure and HLA in healthy donors. Here immunoSEQ multiplex PCR was the method, and the copy in TCRdb shows in-frame clones only, minus some. The table lists about 140,000 clones, roughly 77% of them singletons, with approximately 2% in the top ten. Sequencing was performed on PBMCs. All receptors derive from a man aged 25 to 40 in good health and CMV-seronegative. CDR3s include the opening cysteine and the closing phenylalanine or tryptophan. Fields, in order: J gene, D gene, V gene, clone size, CDR3 DNA, CDR3 protein. D genes are given only for firm matches. Some rows have no size entry. The others give once, few or many, or a class for an expanded clone.

j_call: TRBJ1-3; d_call: TRBD1; v_call: TRBV4-1; clone_size: few; cdr3_nt: TGCGCCAGCAGCCAGGCAGGTGGGGACAGGGGACGAAACACCATATATTTT; cdr3_aa: CASSQAGGDRGRNTIYF
j_call: TRBJ2-2; d_call: -; v_call: TRBV10-2; clone_size: -; cdr3_nt: TGCGCCAGCAGACAAACGAACACCGGGGAGCTGTTTTTT; cdr3_aa: CASRQTNTGELFF
j_call: TRBJ1-1; d_call: -; v_call: TRBV28; clone_size: -; cdr3_nt: TGTGCCAGCAGTTTAGTCTCTGAAGCTTTCTTT; cdr3_aa: CASSLVSEAFF
j_call: TRBJ2-7; d_call: TRBD1; v_call: TRBV5-1; clone_size: -; cdr3_nt: TGCGCCAGCAGCTTGGAGGGACAGAGGTACGAGCAGTACTTC; cdr3_aa: CASSLEGQRYEQYF
j_call: TRBJ1-2; d_call: -; v_call: TRBV5-6; clone_size: -; cdr3_nt: TGTGCCAGCAGCTTGACAGGGACGCAGGGCTACACCTTC; cdr3_aa: CASSLTGTQGYTF
j_call: TRBJ2-3; d_call: TRBD2; v_call: TRBV29-1; clone_size: -; cdr3_nt: TGCAGGGCGGGGGGGGCAACAGATACGCAGTATTTT; cdr3_aa: CRAGGATDTQYF
j_call: TRBJ1-5; d_call: -; v_call: TRBV2; clone_size: -; cdr3_nt: TGTGCCAGCTGGCGAGGGAATAGCAATCAGCCCCAGCATTTT; cdr3_aa: CASWRGNSNQPQHF
j_call: TRBJ1-5; d_call: TRBD1; v_call: TRBV28; clone_size: -; cdr3_nt: TGTGCCAGCGTATCTCATGGTGCTGGGACAGGGTATCAGCCCCAGCATTTT; cdr3_aa: CASVSHGAGTGYQPQHF
j_call: TRBJ2-7; d_call: -; v_call: TRBV5-1; clone_size: -; cdr3_nt: TGCGCCAGCAGCTTGGAGCGACTAGGGTTATACGAGCAGTACTTC; cdr3_aa: CASSLERLGLYEQYF
j_call: TRBJ1-2; d_call: TRBD1; v_call: TRBV9; clone_size: -; cdr3_nt: TGTGCCAGCAGCGTGGGACAGGGAGTCTATGGCTACACCTTC; cdr3_aa: CASSVGQGVYGYTF
j_call: TRBJ2-7; d_call: TRBD1; v_call: TRBV13; clone_size: -; cdr3_nt: TGTGCCAGCAGCGCACGGGACAGGGCAACCTACGAGCAGTACTTC; cdr3_aa: CASSARDRATYEQYF
j_call: TRBJ2-1; d_call: TRBD2; v_call: TRBV5-1; clone_size: -; cdr3_nt: TGCGCCAGCAGCCTCGGACTAGCGGGGGCGTCAACCAATGAGCAGTTCTTC; cdr3_aa: CASSLGLAGASTNEQFF
j_call: TRBJ2-7; d_call: -; v_call: TRBV9; clone_size: -; cdr3_nt: TGTGCCAGCAGCACCCACCTGAGCTCCTACGAGCAGTACTTC; cdr3_aa: CASSTHLSSYEQYF
j_call: TRBJ2-3; d_call: TRBD1; v_call: TRBV28; clone_size: -; cdr3_nt: TGTGCCAGCAGTTTTCAGGACAGGGGAACAGATACGCAGTATTTT; cdr3_aa: CASSFQDRGTDTQYF
j_call: TRBJ2-1; d_call: TRBD1; v_call: TRBV28; clone_size: -; cdr3_nt: TGTGCCAGCAGTTTCCGCCCACCTCTGGGACAGAGCTCCTACAATGAGCAGTTCTTC; cdr3_aa: CASSFRPPLGQSSYNEQFF
j_call: TRBJ1-2; d_call: TRBD1; v_call: TRBV5-1; clone_size: -; cdr3_nt: TGCGCCAGCAGCCAGGGACAGGGGGCCTATGGCTACACCTTC; cdr3_aa: CASSQGQGAYGYTF
j_call: TRBJ2-7; d_call: TRBD1; v_call: TRBV18; clone_size: -; cdr3_nt: TGTGCCAGCTCACCTGGGGGACAGCACTCCTACGAGCAGTACTTC; cdr3_aa: CASSPGGQHSYEQYF
j_call: TRBJ2-7; d_call: -; v_call: TRBV27; clone_size: -; cdr3_nt: TGTGCCAGCAGTTTTGCAGATACCTACGAGCAGTACTTC; cdr3_aa: CASSFADTYEQYF
j_call: TRBJ1-2; d_call: TRBD1; v_call: TRBV28; clone_size: once; cdr3_nt: TGTGCCAGCAGTTCGCACGGGACAGGGGGCATCTATGGCTACACCTTC; cdr3_aa: CASSSHGTGGIYGYTF
j_call: TRBJ2-7; d_call: TRBD1; v_call: TRBV7-3; clone_size: -; cdr3_nt: TGTGCCAGCAGGCAGGGGGCGAGTTACGAGCAGTACTTC; cdr3_aa: CASRQGASYEQYF
j_call: TRBJ2-1; d_call: TRBD2; v_call: TRBV19; clone_size: -; cdr3_nt: TGTGCCACCCACCCACGGGCTAGCGGGACTTTCGAGCAGTTCTTC; cdr3_aa: CATHPRASGTFEQFF
j_call: TRBJ2-7; d_call: -; v_call: TRBV5-4; clone_size: -; cdr3_nt: TGTGCCAGCACTCAGACAGGCTCCTACGAGCAGTACTTC; cdr3_aa: CASTQTGSYEQYF
j_call: TRBJ1-2; d_call: TRBD1; v_call: TRBV18; clone_size: -; cdr3_nt: TGTGCCAGCTCACCACCCGGGACAGGTCGATATGGCTACACCTTC; cdr3_aa: CASSPPGTGRYGYTF
j_call: TRBJ2-7; d_call: -; v_call: TRBV7-2; clone_size: -; cdr3_nt: TGTGCCAGCAGCGAGGATGTAGAGCAGTACTTC; cdr3_aa: CASSEDVEQYF
j_call: TRBJ2-7; d_call: TRBD2; v_call: TRBV27; clone_size: -; cdr3_nt: TGTGCCAGCAGTTTATCGCTAGCGGGGGGATTCTACGAGCAGTACTTC; cdr3_aa: CASSLSLAGGFYEQYF
j_call: TRBJ2-2; d_call: -; v_call: TRBV15; clone_size: many; cdr3_nt: TGTGCCACCAGCAGAGGGATAGGCGGCACCGGGGAGCTGTTTTTT; cdr3_aa: CATSRGIGGTGELFF
j_call: TRBJ2-2; d_call: -; v_call: TRBV10-1; clone_size: -; cdr3_nt: TGCGCCAGCAGTGAAGAGCGCACGAACACCGGGGAGCTGTTTTTT; cdr3_aa: CASSEERTNTGELFF
j_call: TRBJ2-7; d_call: -; v_call: TRBV2; clone_size: -; cdr3_nt: TGTGCCAGCAGTGACCGGGGCCCGCGGGGCGAGCAGTACTTC; cdr3_aa: CASSDRGPRGEQYF
j_call: TRBJ1-5; d_call: TRBD1; v_call: TRBV19; clone_size: -; cdr3_nt: TGTGCCAGTAGTATTGGGACAGGGGGTTTGCAGCCCCAGCATTTT; cdr3_aa: CASSIGTGGLQPQHF
j_call: TRBJ2-2; d_call: -; v_call: TRBV4-1; clone_size: once; cdr3_nt: TGCGCCAGCAGCCCGATCACGGCGAACACCGGGGAGCTGTTTTTT; cdr3_aa: CASSPITANTGELFF
j_call: TRBJ2-3; d_call: TRBD1; v_call: TRBV6-5; clone_size: -; cdr3_nt: TGTGCCAGCAGAGGGGACAGGGGCACAGATACGCAGTATTTT; cdr3_aa: CASRGDRGTDTQYF
j_call: TRBJ1-6; d_call: -; v_call: TRBV7-2; clone_size: -; cdr3_nt: TGTGCCAGCAATCCCCACTATAATTCACCCCTCCACTTT; cdr3_aa: CASNPHYNSPLHF
j_call: TRBJ1-3; d_call: TRBD1; v_call: TRBV6-5; clone_size: -; cdr3_nt: TGTGCCAGCAGTTACAAAGGGGGCGCGTCTGGAAACACCATATATTTT; cdr3_aa: CASSYKGGASGNTIYF
j_call: TRBJ1-1; d_call: -; v_call: TRBV28; clone_size: -; cdr3_nt: TGTGCCAGCAGTTCTCGGGGAGCTTTCTTT; cdr3_aa: CASSSRGAFF
j_call: TRBJ2-2; d_call: -; v_call: TRBV5-1; clone_size: -; cdr3_nt: TGCGCCAGCAGCTTACGTTGGGGGCGCCTGGTGTTAGTTGACACCGGGGAGCTGTTTTTT; cdr3_aa: CASSLRWGRLVLVDTGELFF
j_call: TRBJ2-5; d_call: TRBD1; v_call: TRBV7-9; clone_size: -; cdr3_nt: TGTGCCAGCAGCTTTCGGACAGGGCAAGAGACCCAGTACTTC; cdr3_aa: CASSFRTGQETQYF
j_call: TRBJ2-7; d_call: -; v_call: TRBV10-2; clone_size: -; cdr3_nt: TGCGCCAGCAACGGACAGAACTACGAGCAGTACTTC; cdr3_aa: CASNGQNYEQYF
j_call: TRBJ2-5; d_call: -; v_call: TRBV5-4; clone_size: -; cdr3_nt: TGTGCCAGCAGCGGGGGACACTACCAAGAGACCCAGTACTTC; cdr3_aa: CASSGGHYQETQYF
j_call: TRBJ2-3; d_call: TRBD2; v_call: TRBV5-1; clone_size: -; cdr3_nt: TGCGCCAGCTACCCGGAACGGGGGGGGAACACAGATACGCAGTATTTT; cdr3_aa: CASYPERGGNTDTQYF
j_call: TRBJ2-7; d_call: -; v_call: TRBV11-2; clone_size: -; cdr3_nt: TGTGCCAGCCGCCTATCTGCCCCAGGGAATTACGAGCAGTACTTC; cdr3_aa: CASRLSAPGNYEQYF
j_call: TRBJ2-1; d_call: TRBD2; v_call: TRBV6-1; clone_size: -; cdr3_nt: TGTGCCAGCAGATTGAGCGGGAGGGGGGATGAGCAGTTCTTC; cdr3_aa: CASRLSGRGDEQFF
j_call: TRBJ1-1; d_call: -; v_call: TRBV4-1; clone_size: -; cdr3_nt: TGCGCCAGCAGCCAAGTGGGGAGAAGAAGGAACACTGAAGCTTTCTTT; cdr3_aa: CASSQVGRRRNTEAFF
j_call: TRBJ2-5; d_call: -; v_call: TRBV19; clone_size: -; cdr3_nt: TGTGCCAGTAGCCTTCAGGGGTTGGAGACCCAGTACTTC; cdr3_aa: CASSLQGLETQYF
j_call: TRBJ2-7; d_call: -; v_call: TRBV19; clone_size: -; cdr3_nt: TGTGCCAGTAGTATACAGGCGGGGTCCCACGAGCAGTACTTC; cdr3_aa: CASSIQAGSHEQYF
j_call: TRBJ2-2; d_call: TRBD2; v_call: TRBV5-6; clone_size: once; cdr3_nt: TGTGCCAGCAGCCGGGTGTCTAGCGGGAGGGTGAGGACCGGGGAGCTGTTTTTT; cdr3_aa: CASSRVSSGRVRTGELFF